The next 4 T cell receptor beta chains were all read from a single sample in a study of blood T cell repertoires in COVID-19. Clones were sequenced by immunoSEQ multiplex PCR, and TCRdb holds only the in-frame ones, with some missing. The top ten clones hold less than 2.5% of a sample with about 280,000 clones, around 87% of them seen once. Sequencing was carried out using peripheral blood. The receptors were sampled from a young woman who had recovered from COVID-19.

For this clone: Other DNA variants within this sample encode the same CDR3. The V and J genes are TRBV7-2 and TRBJ2-7, with 9 nucleotides matching TRBD1. The V gene's germline CDR1 is SGHTA and CDR2 FQGNSA. J was trimmed by 2 bases and V by 3 bases; bases with no gene match: 2. The CDR3 contains 14 residues. In nucleotides, the CDR3 is TGTGCCAGCAGCTTCGACAGGGGGACCTACGAGCAGTACTTC. Translation gives CASSFDRGTYEQYF.

V is TRBV5-4 and J is TRBJ1-2; TRBD1 is a possible D gene (5 bases). This CDR3 spans 14 amino acids. Germline V gene data show CDR1 as SGHNT and CDR2 as YYREEE (reference sequence). The V end was cut by 1 base, the J end by 4 bases, with 11 bases between. This CDR3 is CASSLKGAGYGYTF. CDR3 DNA: TGTGCCAGCAGCTTGAAAGGGGCCGGCTATGGCTACACCTTC.

The chain carries TRBV5-6 and TRBJ2-1; 8 bases are a match to TRBD2. Germline V gives CDR1 SGHDT, CDR2 YYEEEE. The CDR3 covers 16 residues. Trimming at V came to 0 bases and at J to 1 base, leaving 3 bases not matched to a gene. The CDR3 loop reads CASSLAGGGSYNEQFF. The CDR3 region has the DNA TGTGCCAGCAGCTTGGCGGGAGGGGGATCCTACAATGAGCAGTTCTTC.

V usage is TRBV9 and J usage is TRBJ2-1; no clear D gene. The CDR3 is 11 residues long. The V and J ends lost 3 bases and 9 bases respectively, with 7 bases between them. Germline V gene data show CDR1 as SGDLS and CDR2 as YYNGEE. The CDR3 sequence is CASSGHSEQFF. The CDR3 region has the DNA TGTGCCAGCAGCGGACATAGTGAGCAGTTCTTC. Full variable domain (outside the CDR3, taken from reference TRBV9 and TRBJ2-1): DSGVTQTPKHLITATGQRVTLRCSPRSGDLSVYWYQQSLDQGLQFLIQYYNGEERAKGNILERFSAQQFPDLHSELNLSSLELGDSALYFCASSGHSEQFFGPGTRLTVL.